A selection of T cell receptor beta chains follows, all from one sample in a study of CD8+ T cells in alopecia areata. TCRdb's copy holds only in-frame clones and misses some; the assay was immunoSEQ multiplex PCR. The sample shows a few hundred thousand clones, roughly two fifths of them seen only once. Source: CD4+ T cells sorted from blood, taken around week 30, from a patient treated with tofacitinib. Source of these receptors: a human donor with alopecia areata. The CDR3 runs from the conserved cysteine through the conserved F or W. D genes are given only for firm matches. Where a row states a size, it is once, few, many or the class of an expanded clone; other rows omit it.

TRBV7-2,NA,NA,TRBJ1-2,TGTGCCAGCAGCAACTTCGTGCGTAACTATGGCTACACCTTC,CASSNFVRNYGYTF
TRBV7-3,NA,NA,TRBJ2-6,TGTGCCAGCAGCTTAAGCGGGGTGTCTGGGGCCAACGTCCTGACTTTC,CASSLSGVSGANVLTF
TRBV6-5,NA,NA,TRBJ2-2,TGTGCCAGCAGTTACTCGTACAGGGCCACCTCCGGGGAGCTGTTTTTT,CASSYSYRATSGELFF
TRBV7-9,TRBD1,few,TRBJ2-6,TGTGCCAGCACGCCGGGACAGGGTCCCACTGGGGCCAACGTCCTGACTTTC,CASTPGQGPTGANVLTF
TRBV18,NA,NA,TRBJ1-4,TGTGCCAGCTCACCACCGGGAGGGGAGGATGAAAAACTGTTTTTT,CASSPPGGEDEKLFF
TRBV6-5,NA,few,TRBJ1-5,TGTGCCAGCAGACTCGATAGCAATCAGCCCCAGCATTTT,CASRLDSNQPQHF
TRBV18,NA,few,TRBJ1-1,TGTGCCAGCTCACCCCAGACAGGTGAAGCTTTCTTT,CASSPQTGEAFF
TRBV25-1,NA,few,TRBJ2-3,TGTGCCAGCAGTGGACGTCCCCCGGGACCGGGGGGCACAGATACGCAGTATTTT,CASSGRPPGPGGTDTQYF
TRBV4-2,NA,few,TRBJ2-6,TGTGCCAGCAGCCAAGTGGAAAGGGGAACTGGGGCCAACGTCCTGACTTTC,CASSQVERGTGANVLTF
TRBV6-5,NA,NA,TRBJ1-2,TGTGCCAGCAGTGTGGTGACAGAAGGAGGCTACACCTTC,CASSVVTEGGYTF
TRBV5-1,TRBD1,NA,TRBJ2-1,TGCGCCAGCAGTTTTGACAGGGGGTACTTTTCTGAGCAGTTCTTC,CASSFDRGYFSEQFF
TRBV29-1,TRBD1,NA,TRBJ2-2,TGCAGCGTGGCCAAACAGGGGGCATCCGGGGAGCTGTTTTTT,CSVAKQGASGELFF
TRBV6-1,TRBD1,NA,TRBJ2-3,TGTGCCAGCAGGCAGGACAGGGCATCAGATACGCAGTATTTT,CASRQDRASDTQYF
TRBV29-1,NA,NA,TRBJ1-3,TGCAGCGGAGGACAGTCGCGAAACACCATATATTTT,CSGGQSRNTIYF
TRBV9,NA,NA,TRBJ1-2,TGTGCCAGCAGCGTGCTGGGCAGGAGAAACTATGGCTACACCTTC,CASSVLGRRNYGYTF